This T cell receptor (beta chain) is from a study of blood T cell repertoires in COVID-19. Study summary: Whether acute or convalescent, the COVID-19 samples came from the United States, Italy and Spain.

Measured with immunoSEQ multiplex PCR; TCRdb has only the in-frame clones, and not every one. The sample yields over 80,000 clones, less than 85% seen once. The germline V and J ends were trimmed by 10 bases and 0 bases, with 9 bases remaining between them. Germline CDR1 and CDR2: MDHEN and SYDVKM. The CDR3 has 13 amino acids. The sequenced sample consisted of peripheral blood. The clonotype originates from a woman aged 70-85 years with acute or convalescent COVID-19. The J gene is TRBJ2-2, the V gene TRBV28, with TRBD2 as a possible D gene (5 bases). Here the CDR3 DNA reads TGTGCCATAGGGAGCTCGAACACCGGGGAGCTGTTTTTT. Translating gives CAIGSSNTGELFF.